Shown below are 9 T cell receptor beta chains from a single sample sequenced in a study of blood T cell repertoires in COVID-19. The protocol was immunoSEQ multiplex PCR, while the TCRdb copy is restricted to in-frame clones and leaves out a portion. The sample holds 250,000 to 350,000 clones; roughly 86% are singletons and the top ten take about 1%. Material for sequencing was PBMCs or T cells enriched from blood (not recorded which). These receptors originate from a woman aged 25 to 39 who had recovered from COVID-19.

The V and J genes are TRBV3-1 (or the pseudogene TRBV3-2) and TRBJ2-7; D is possibly TRBD1 (5 bases). This CDR3 has 17 amino acids. Per germline, CDR1 LGHDT and CDR2 YNNKEL (reference sequence). V was cut by 0 bases and J by 2 bases, with 17 bases left in between. The CDR3 bases are TGTGCCAGCAGCCAAGAAGGTACTGACAGTGGTCCCTACGAGCAGTACTTC. It encodes CASSQEGTDSGPYEQYF.

V usage is TRBV6-1 and J usage is TRBJ1-4; D ambiguous. The V gene lost 1 base and the J gene lost 8 bases, with 14 bases spanning the gap. Germline CDR1 reads MNHNS; CDR2 reads SASEGT. The CDR3 runs to 15 residues. CDR3 sequence (DNA): TGTGCCAGCAGTGAAGGATCGAGGGTTAAGGAAAAACTGTTTTTT. Translated, it gives CASSEGSRVKEKLFF.

This chain joins TRBV20-1 and TRBJ2-7; D perhaps matches TRBD2 (6 bases). Germline assignment: CDR1 DFQATT and CDR2 SNEGSKA (reference sequence). V was clipped by 6 bases and J by 6 bases, with 12 bases between them. The CDR3 loop spans 11 amino acids. The CDR3 DNA sequence: TGCAGTGCCCCGGACTATCTCGAGCAGTACTTC. It translates to CSAPDYLEQYF.

This clone came up once. The chain joins TRBV21-1 to TRBJ1-1; the table's D call of TRBD1 was not tested on the DNA. TRBV21-1 is a listed pseudogene. The CDR3 extends over 12 amino acids. The CDR3 DNA sequence: TGTGCCACCCCCAGGGGGAACACTGAAGCTTTCTTT. Amino acid sequence: CATPRGNTEAFF.

V usage is TRBV28 and J usage is TRBJ2-7, with 10 bases matching TRBD1. Germline V gives CDR1 MDHEN, CDR2 SYDVKM. This CDR3 is 17 amino acids long. V gave up 5 bases and J gave up 6 bases; unmatched junction bases: 16. Here the CDR3 DNA reads TGTGCCAGCAGTCCCACGGGACAGGGGACGCTGCGGGGCGAGCAGTACTTC. Translating gives CASSPTGQGTLRGEQYF.

CDR3 protein: CASSPLTGTDTQYF. The CDR3 DNA reads TGTGCCAGCAGTCCCTTGACAGGGACAGATACGCAGTATTTT. The chain is built from TRBV27 and TRBJ2-3, with 7 bases that match TRBD1. The V segment lost 5 bases and the J segment 3 bases; nucleotides outside the gene matches: 5. The CDR3 consists of 14 residues. Germline-derived CDR1 and CDR2 are MNHEY and SMNVEV (reference sequence).

The rearrangement joins TRBV27 to TRBJ2-6, with 7 bases matching TRBD1. Per the germline V gene, CDR1 is MNHEY and CDR2 is SMNVEV (reference sequence). The length of the CDR3 is 18 residues. Trimming at V came to 6 bases and at J to 1 base, leaving 12 bases not matched to a gene. The CDR3: CASRGDRVGISGANVLTF. The CDR3 nucleotides are TGTGCCAGCAGGGGCGACAGGGTGGGAATTTCTGGGGCCAACGTCCTGACTTTC.

J is TRBJ1-1 and V is TRBV19; D is ambiguous. Per the germline V gene, CDR1 is LNHDA and CDR2 is SQIVND (reference sequence). The CDR3 has 14 residues. V was shortened by 0 bases and J by 3 bases, with 8 bases between the two germline ends. The CDR3 sequence is CASSIDGEYTEAFF. CDR3 nucleotide sequence: TGTGCCAGTAGTATAGACGGGGAGTACACTGAAGCTTTCTTT.

The chain links TRBV6-2 or TRBV6-3 to TRBJ2-1; D gene uncertain. Trimming took off 7 bases at V and 10 bases at J, with 23 bases between the two ends. Germline V lookup: CDR1 MNHEY, CDR2 SVGEGT. CDR3 size: 15 residues. The CDR3 loop is CASTPAPSPTHEQFF. As DNA, the CDR3 is TGTGCCAGCACCCCCGCCCCGAGCCCCACTCACGAGCAGTTCTTC.